This passage covers 9 T cell receptor beta chains from one sample sequenced in a study of response to subunit inactivated influenza vaccine. TCRdb reanalysed the RT-PCR reads using MiXCR and keeps one entry per CDR3 protein. The sample yields about 540,000 distinct CDR3 sequences, roughly a quarter seen once. The same sample was also used in a study of T cells expressing NK-cell markers. In that study: 5'RACE template switching built TCR beta cDNA with unique molecular identifiers.

Sequencing used CD4+ T cells sorted from PBMCs, obtained roughly 12 days after vaccination. All receptors come from a man in his forties or fifties who received an inactivated influenza vaccine.

This clonotype was seen a few times. An end of the junction differs from the germline gene, which may be a read error. This chain connects TRBV5-1 to TRBJ2-3; 9 bases line up with TRBD1. Germline lookup yields CDR1 SGHRS and CDR2 YFSETQ. There are 15 residues in the CDR3. The CDR3 coding sequence is TGCGCCAGCACCTTGGGGGACAGGGTAGGAGATACGCAGTATTTT. Protein product: CASTLGDRVGDTQYF.

The chain combines TRBV11-3 with TRBJ2-2; no clear D gene. Germline lookup yields CDR1 SGHNT and CDR2 YENEEA. Trimming took off 2 bases at V and 4 bases at J, with 11 bases between the two ends. The CDR3 totals 15 residues. The CDR3, as DNA: TGTGCCAGCAGCTTAACCCTACGAGGCACCGGGGAGCTGTTTTTT. Protein sequence: CASSLTLRGTGELFF.

This clonotype appeared a few times. The chain combines TRBV7-2 with TRBJ2-5; TRBD2 aligns across 12 bases. After removal of 5 bases from V and 6 bases from J, the junction contained 7 bases not matched to a gene. This CDR3 region has 15 residues. Germline V CDR1 and CDR2: SGHTA, FQGNSA. CDR3 coding DNA: TGTGCCAGCAGCACTCTAGCGGGAGGGCCGAAGACCCAGTACTTC. It specifies CASSTLAGGPKTQYF.

This chain joins TRBV29-1 and TRBJ1-5; possible D gene TRBD1, 6 bases. The V gene lost 7 bases and the J gene lost 0 bases, with 16 bases spanning the gap. The CDR3 sequence is 15 residues long. From germline, CDR1 is SQVTM and CDR2 ANQGSEA. The CDR3 protein is CSATTGFLSNQPQHF. In DNA form, the CDR3 reads TGCAGCGCTACTACAGGGTTCCTTAGCAATCAGCCCCAGCATTTT. Complete variable domain (other parts from reference TRBV29-1 and TRBJ1-5): SAVISQKPSRDICQRGTSLTIQCQVDSQVTMMFWYRQQPGQSLTLIATANQGSEATYESGFVIDKFPISRPNLTFSTLTVSNMSPEDSSIYLCSATTGFLSNQPQHFGDGTRLSIL.

This chain uses TRBV24-1 with TRBJ2-1, with TRBD2 matching 8 bases. CDR3 size: 14 residues. The junction had 3 bases not matched to a gene; V was cut back by 9 bases and J by 0 bases. CDR1 and CDR2 (germline): KGHDR, SFDVKD. This CDR3 reads CATAREGSYNEQFF. In nucleotides, the CDR3 is TGTGCCACCGCCCGGGAGGGCTCCTACAATGAGCAGTTCTTC.

This clonotype has a handful of counts. V gene TRBV5-1 combines with J gene TRBJ2-3, with D possibly TRBD1 on 6 matching bases. The germline CDR1 and CDR2 sequences are SGHRS and YFSETQ. V lost 3 bases, J lost 3 bases, and 14 bases lay in between. The CDR3 runs to 15 residues. The CDR3 loop is CASSYMTGRTDTQYF. The CDR3, as DNA: TGCGCCAGCAGCTATATGACAGGAAGAACAGATACGCAGTATTTT.

The chain links TRBV7-2 to TRBJ2-7, with D hard to call. V lost 2 bases and J lost 0, with 11 bases in between. Germline V CDR1 and CDR2: SGHTA, FQGNSA. This CDR3 is built from 15 residues. CDR3 in DNA: TGTGCCAGCAGCTTAATCTCCAGCAGCTCCTACGAGCAGTACTTC. As protein: CASSLISSSSYEQYF.

J is TRBJ2-7 and V is TRBV10-1; 11 nucleotides align to TRBD2. The CDR3 extends over 22 amino acids. Per germline, CDR1 WNHNN and CDR2 SYGVQD (reference sequence). Germline trimming cut 2 bases from V and 6 bases from J; bases unmatched to any gene: 27. The CDR3, as DNA: TGCGCCAGCAGTGAGAAGGTTAGCGGGAGGGCAATCAACCGAACCAGGGACAGCGAGCAGTACTTC. Translating gives CASSEKVSGRAINRTRDSEQYF.

This rearrangement joins TRBV27 to TRBJ2-1; possibly TRBD1 for D (7 bases). Germline CDR1 reads MNHEY; CDR2 reads SMNVEV (reference sequence). The V end lost 6 bases, the J end lost 3 bases, and 18 bases lay between the germline ends. The CDR3 is 16 amino acids. The CDR3: CASSRGGGAGYNEQFF. The CDR3 DNA reads TGTGCCAGCAGCCGAGGAGGGGGCGCGGGCTACAATGAGCAGTTCTTC.